The present T cell receptor beta chain was sequenced within a study of CD8 T cells in Susac syndrome. General study results and limits: In Susac syndrome, CD8+ expansion was highest in TEMRA and active disease.

Concerning this clonotype itself: Its antigen is currently unknown.

Deletions cut 4 bases from V and 7 bases from J, with 13 bases between. From germline, CDR1 is SEHNR and CDR2 FQNEAQ (reference sequence). There are 13 residues in the CDR3. Random hexamers were used to reverse transcribe an amount of about 0.45 to 1 ug RNA. TCRdb recomputed calls from the immunoSEQ multiplex PCR reads with MiXCR, one row per CDR3 protein. The sample carries around 110,000 distinct CDR3 sequences, just under 95% recorded once. CD8+ and CD4+ T cells from blood underwent TCR beta sequencing. The chain carries TRBV7-9 and TRBJ1-1; a weak D match, TRBD1 (5 bases). The sample taken for sequencing was CD8+ T cells from PBMCs. This receptor was identified in a human donor with Susac syndrome. The CDR3: CASSSPGQGEAFF. In DNA form, the CDR3 reads TGTGCCAGCAGCTCCCCGGGGCAGGGTGAAGCTTTCTTT.